This is a list of T cell receptor beta chains from one sample in a study of persistence of HIV-infected CD4 T cells. Their antigens are not known. Clones were sequenced by immunoSEQ multiplex PCR, and TCRdb holds only the in-frame ones, with some missing. The table shows 46,000 or so clones, with more than 70% occurring only once. Source: CD4+ T cells sorted from PBMCs after roughly 18-hour stimulation, taken from a patient who received antiretroviral therapy. The receptors stem from an adult man with HIV who was CMV-seropositive. Both conserved end residues are part of each CDR3. D genes are given only for firm matches. Clone sizes are given selectively: once, few, many, or a class where the clone is expanded.

CDR3 protein	CDR3 DNA	V gene	J gene	D gene	clone size
CASRETGGSYEQYF	TGTGCCAGCCGGGAGACAGGGGGCTCCTACGAGCAGTACTTC	TRBV10-3	TRBJ2-7	TRBD1	once
CSVEQTLLYGYTF	TGCAGCGTTGAACAGACCTTACTCTATGGCTACACCTTC	TRBV29-1	TRBJ1-2	.	.
CASSFSGTDMNTEAFF	TGTGCCAGCTCATTTTCCGGGACGGACATGAACACTGAAGCTTTCTTT	TRBV18	TRBJ1-1	.	.
CASSPRVGRTYEQYF	TGTGCCAGCAGCCCGCGGGTGGGCCGAACCTACGAGCAGTACTTC	TRBV5-6	TRBJ2-7	.	.
CASSDQGVAEETQYF	TGTGCCAGCAGTGACCAGGGGGTTGCGGAAGAGACCCAGTACTTC	TRBV6-1	TRBJ2-5	TRBD1	.
CASSGQGNQPQHF	TGTGCCAGCTCAGGACAGGGGAACCAGCCCCAGCATTTT	TRBV18	TRBJ1-5	TRBD1	.
CASSLAGTQFLGETQYF	TGTGCCAGCAGCTTAGCGGGGACACAATTCCTGGGGGAGACCCAGTACTTC	TRBV7-6	TRBJ2-5	.	.
CASSRGTSGSVSYEQYF	TGTGCCAGCTCACGAGGGACTAGCGGGAGCGTCTCCTACGAGCAGTACTTC	TRBV18	TRBJ2-7	TRBD2	.
CASMSRTVSEQYF	TGTGCCAGTATGAGCAGAACCGTATCAGAGCAGTACTTC	TRBV19	TRBJ2-7	.	.
CASSFRGPNTEAFF	TGTGCCAGCAGCTTCCGGGGACCGAACACTGAAGCTTTCTTT	TRBV5-5	TRBJ1-1	.	.
CASSEAQGRVGYTF	TGTGCCAGCAGTGAAGCGCAGGGGAGGGTGGGCTACACCTTC	TRBV6-1	TRBJ1-2	.	.
CASSAGTVKEPLHF	TGTGCCAGTAGCGCCGGGACAGTGAAGGAACCCCTCCACTTT	TRBV19	TRBJ1-6	TRBD1	.
CASSVVSGGEQYF	TGTGCCAGCAGCGTAGTTTCAGGGGGGGAGCAGTACTTC	TRBV9	TRBJ2-7	.	.
CASSTGTGYSYEQYF	TGTGCCAGCAGCACCGGGACAGGGTATTCCTACGAGCAGTACTTC	TRBV5-4	TRBJ2-7	TRBD1	.
CASSLASLKAEAFF	TGCGCCAGCAGCTTGGCGAGCTTGAAGGCTGAAGCTTTCTTT	TRBV5-1	TRBJ1-1	.	.
CASSQGLPNSPLHF	TGTGCCAGCAGCCAAGGACTACCGAATTCACCCCTCCACTTT	TRBV3-1/TRBV3-2	TRBJ1-6	.	.
CASSPRLAGEETQYF	TGTGCCAGCAGCCCCCGACTAGCGGGAGAAGAGACCCAGTACTTC	TRBV9	TRBJ2-5	TRBD2	.
CASTLDREAFF	TGTGCCAGCACCCTGGACAGGGAAGCTTTCTTT	TRBV2	TRBJ1-1	TRBD1	medium-sized
CAWSRQGGQPQHF	TGTGCCTGGAGTCGGCAGGGAGGCCAGCCCCAGCATTTT	TRBV30	TRBJ1-5	.	.
CASRPSRQGDSPLHF	TGTGCCAGCAGACCTTCCCGACAGGGCGATTCACCCCTCCACTTT	TRBV28	TRBJ1-6	TRBD1	.
CASRPIQRGNHNEQFF	TGTGCCAGCAGGCCTATCCAGCGGGGGAACCACAATGAGCAGTTCTTC	TRBV2	TRBJ2-1	TRBD2	.
CASSFIQRTNSPLHF	TGTGCCAGCAGTTTTATACAGAGAACAAATTCACCCCTCCACTTT	TRBV27	TRBJ1-6	.	.
CASREVATNEKLFF	TGTGCCAGCAGGGAGGTGGCAACTAATGAAAAACTGTTTTTT	TRBV2	TRBJ1-4	.	.
CASSPVGAAGNEQFF	TGTGCCAGCAGCCCCGTTGGAGCAGCCGGGAATGAGCAGTTCTTC	TRBV3-1/TRBV3-2	TRBJ2-1	.	few
CASSTGTGWSRNEQFF	TGTGCCAGCAGCACTGGGACAGGGTGGTCGAGAAATGAGCAGTTCTTC	TRBV11-3	TRBJ2-1	TRBD1	.
CAISLTSGRNTGELFF	TGTGCCATCAGCCTGACTAGCGGGAGAAACACCGGGGAGCTGTTTTTT	TRBV10-3	TRBJ2-2	TRBD2	.
CASSLTRSSPLHF	TGTGCCAGCAGCCTGACTCGCTCTTCACCCCTCCACTTT	TRBV3-1/TRBV3-2	TRBJ1-6	.	few
CASSFYHNSPLHF	TGTGCCAGCAGTTTTTATCATAATTCACCCCTCCACTTT	TRBV27	TRBJ1-6	.	.
CASSPGRVGNQPQHF	TGTGCCAGTAGTCCGGGCAGGGTTGGCAATCAGCCCCAGCATTTT	TRBV19	TRBJ1-5	.	.
CATQGGPDEKLFF	TGTGCCACCCAGGGGGGCCCAGACGAAAAACTGTTTTTT	TRBV10-3	TRBJ1-4	TRBD1	.
CSASSGTRSTDTQYF	TGCAGTGCGAGTAGCGGGACTCGTAGCACAGATACGCAGTATTTT	TRBV20-1	TRBJ2-3	TRBD2	.
CASSLGTGWAFF	TGTGCCAGCAGCTTAGGTACGGGATGGGCTTTCTTT	TRBV7-2	TRBJ1-1	.	.
CASSLVVPGELFF	TGTGCCAGCAGCTTAGTCGTTCCCGGGGAGCTGTTTTTT	TRBV7-2	TRBJ2-2	.	few
CSAFLTGEQYF	TGCAGTGCTTTTTTAACGGGCGAGCAGTACTTC	TRBV20-1	TRBJ2-7	.	.
CASSLGGGNQPQHF	TGTGCCAGCAGCCTAGGAGGGGGCAATCAGCCCCAGCATTTT	TRBV7-2	TRBJ1-5	.	.
CASSQVEGKEQYF	TGTGCCAGCAGCCAAGTGGAAGGGAAGGAGCAGTACTTC	TRBV3-1/TRBV3-2	TRBJ2-7	.	few
CASSETFGNTIYF	TGCGCCAGCAGTGAGACCTTCGGAAACACCATATATTTT	TRBV10-2	TRBJ1-3	.	.
CASSLGQTNSPLHF	TGCGCCAGCAGCCTAGGACAGACGAATTCACCCCTCCACTTT	TRBV5-1	TRBJ1-6	.	.
CASSLYVGRTGELFF	TGTGCCAGCAGCTTGTACGTGGGAAGAACCGGGGAGCTGTTTTTT	TRBV5-6	TRBJ2-2	.	once
CASSPGGGGGTTTYTF	TGTGCCAGCAGCCCTGGCGGGGGGGGTGGGACGACTACCTACACCTTC	TRBV4-2	TRBJ1-2	.	few
CASSQDGRGSGNTIYF	TGTGCCAGCAGCCAAGATGGCCGCGGTTCGGGAAACACCATATATTTT	TRBV3-1/TRBV3-2	TRBJ1-3	.	.
CASSPGDRGNEQFF	TGCGCCAGCAGCCCGGGGGATCGGGGTAATGAGCAGTTCTTC	TRBV4-3	TRBJ2-1	.	.
CASSQGPLRGGSTDTQYF	TGTGCCAGCAGCCAAGGTCCTCTTCGGGGAGGGAGCACAGATACGCAGTATTTT	TRBV3-1/TRBV3-2	TRBJ2-3	TRBD2	once
CASSQWENTDTQYF	TGTGCCAGCAGTCAGTGGGAGAACACAGATACGCAGTATTTT	TRBV6-6	TRBJ2-3	.	.
CASSQNRVGYTF	TGTGCCAGCAGTCAGAACAGGGTCGGCTACACCTTC	TRBV6-2/TRBV6-3	TRBJ1-2	.	.
CASSLTQTAWGGYTF	TGTGCCAGCAGCTTAACCCAGACCGCCTGGGGGGGCTACACCTTC	TRBV7-9	TRBJ1-2	.	.
CASSRPDGYNEQFF	TGTGCCAGCAGCCGCCCCGACGGGTACAATGAGCAGTTCTTC	TRBV5-4	TRBJ2-1	.	once
CASSRGTFDTEAFF	TGTGCCAGCTCACGGGGGACATTTGACACTGAAGCTTTCTTT	TRBV18	TRBJ1-1	.	.
CASSLAGGQGNSPLHF	TGCGCCAGCAGCTTGGCCGGGGGACAGGGGAATTCACCCCTCCACTTT	TRBV5-1	TRBJ1-6	TRBD1	.
CASTRGTGDPYEQYF	TGTGCCAGTACCCGCGGGACAGGGGACCCCTACGAGCAGTACTTC	TRBV19	TRBJ2-7	TRBD1	few
CASRRYDYNEQFF	TGTGCCAGCAGACGCTACGACTACAATGAGCAGTTCTTC	TRBV6-5	TRBJ2-1	.	.
CAGSGGVGPNQPQHF	TGTGCCGGTTCAGGGGGCGTAGGGCCGAATCAGCCCCAGCATTTT	TRBV6-6	TRBJ1-5	TRBD1	.
CASSLRGLQETQYF	TGTGCCAGCAGCCTCCGCGGCCTCCAAGAGACCCAGTACTTC	TRBV9	TRBJ2-5	.	.
CASGVQGNTEAFF	TGTGCCAGCGGAGTCCAGGGAAACACTGAAGCTTTCTTT	TRBV9	TRBJ1-1	.	few
CASRIGGDQPQHF	TGTGCCAGCAGAATAGGGGGTGATCAGCCCCAGCATTTT	TRBV27	TRBJ1-5	.	.